A selection of T cell receptor beta chains follows, all from one sample in a study of blood T cells in healthy people across ages. TCRdb independently ran MiXCR on the 5' RACE reads; one entry per CDR3 protein. The data show hundreds of thousands of distinct CDR3 sequences, about 62% seen once. The sample taken for sequencing was blood. These receptors were collected from a man aged 25 to 45 in good health. The CDR3 runs from the conserved cysteine through the conserved F or W. The order of the fields is J gene, V gene, clone size, D gene, CDR3 protein, CDR3 DNA. A D gene is named only where the DNA matches it firmly. Only part of the rows carry a size: once, few, many, or a class if the clone is expanded.

j_gene: TRBJ1-1; v_gene: TRBV7-2; abundance: .; d_gene: TRBD1; CDR3aa: CASCLGRPGQQPEAFF; CDR3nt: TGTGCCAGCTGCTTAGGCCGTCCGGGACAGCAACCTGAGGCTTTCTTT
j_gene: TRBJ2-6; v_gene: TRBV6-5; abundance: .; d_gene: .; CDR3aa: CASSYSRQISGANVLTF; CDR3nt: TGTGCCAGCAGTTACTCGAGGCAGATCTCTGGGGCCAACGTCCTGACTTTC
j_gene: TRBJ1-5; v_gene: TRBV9; abundance: .; d_gene: .; CDR3aa: CASSVEFSSGCNQPQHF; CDR3nt: TGTGCCAGCAGCGTAGAGTTTTCAAGCGGGTGTAATCAGCCCCAGCATTTT
j_gene: TRBJ1-3; v_gene: TRBV7-2; abundance: few; d_gene: .; CDR3aa: CASSQGPSGNTIYF; CDR3nt: TGTGCCAGCAGCCAGGGGCCCTCTGGAAACACCATATATTTT
j_gene: TRBJ1-2; v_gene: TRBV5-5; abundance: .; d_gene: TRBD1; CDR3aa: CASSFRGQDVYTF; CDR3nt: TGTGCCAGCAGCTTTAGGGGACAGGATGTCTACACCTTC
j_gene: TRBJ1-4; v_gene: TRBV3-1; abundance: .; d_gene: .; CDR3aa: CASSLPGTGKLFF; CDR3nt: TGTGCCAGCAGCCTTCCAGGGACGGGAAAACTGTTTTTT
j_gene: TRBJ1-2; v_gene: TRBV2; abundance: .; d_gene: .; CDR3aa: CASSDWTAPYYGYTF; CDR3nt: TGTGCCAGCAGTGACTGGACAGCCCCCTACTATGGCTACACCTTC
j_gene: TRBJ2-3; v_gene: TRBV6-5; abundance: .; d_gene: .; CDR3aa: CASKIGASTQYF; CDR3nt: TGTGCCAGCAAGATCGGGGCTAGTACGCAGTATTTT
j_gene: TRBJ2-1; v_gene: TRBV9; abundance: .; d_gene: .; CDR3aa: CATSGDGDEQFF; CDR3nt: TGTGCCACCTCCGGGGACGGGGATGAGCAGTTCTTC
j_gene: TRBJ1-6; v_gene: TRBV5-4; abundance: .; d_gene: .; CDR3aa: CASSLVGGGNNSPLHF; CDR3nt: TGTGCCAGCAGCTTGGTGGGGGGCGGAAATAATTCACCCCTCCACTTT
j_gene: TRBJ1-6; v_gene: TRBV6-1; abundance: .; d_gene: TRBD1; CDR3aa: CASTSGQANNSPLHF; CDR3nt: TGTGCCAGCACAAGTGGACAGGCAAATAATTCACCCCTCCACTTT
j_gene: TRBJ2-1; v_gene: TRBV6-2/TRBV6-3; abundance: .; d_gene: TRBD2; CDR3aa: CASSYSTSGGAFNEQFF; CDR3nt: TGTGCCAGCAGTTACTCAACTAGCGGGGGGGCATTCAATGAGCAGTTCTTC
j_gene: TRBJ2-4; v_gene: TRBV3-1; abundance: .; d_gene: .; CDR3aa: CASSLSPRGENIQYF; CDR3nt: TGTGCCAGCAGCCTCAGCCCCCGTGGGGAAAACATTCAGTACTTC
j_gene: TRBJ1-5; v_gene: TRBV7-2; abundance: .; d_gene: .; CDR3aa: CASSLVGARQPQHF; CDR3nt: TGTGCCAGCAGCTTAGTGGGTGCCCGGCAGCCCCAGCATTTT
j_gene: TRBJ2-7; v_gene: TRBV7-9; abundance: .; d_gene: TRBD2; CDR3aa: CASSQLSGVEQYF; CDR3nt: TGTGCCAGCAGCCAACTCAGCGGGGTCGAGCAGTACTTC
j_gene: TRBJ2-6; v_gene: TRBV5-1; abundance: few; d_gene: .; CDR3aa: CASKDGSFSGANVLTF; CDR3nt: TGCGCCAGCAAGGACGGGAGTTTCTCTGGGGCCAACGTCCTGACTTTC
j_gene: TRBJ2-1; v_gene: TRBV20-1; abundance: .; d_gene: .; CDR3aa: CSAPDGNEQFF; CDR3nt: TGCAGTGCCCCAGACGGTAATGAGCAGTTCTTC
j_gene: TRBJ2-1; v_gene: TRBV10-3; abundance: .; d_gene: .; CDR3aa: CAISRDHNEQFF; CDR3nt: TGTGCCATCAGTAGGGACCACAATGAGCAGTTCTTC
j_gene: TRBJ2-3; v_gene: TRBV4-2; abundance: .; d_gene: .; CDR3aa: CASSQGHSSTDTQYF; CDR3nt: TGTGCCAGCAGCCAAGGTCACTCTAGCACAGATACGCAGTATTTT
j_gene: TRBJ2-7; v_gene: TRBV9; abundance: few; d_gene: TRBD2; CDR3aa: CASSVGYGGANEQYF; CDR3nt: TGTGCCAGCAGCGTAGGGTACGGGGGGGCCAACGAGCAGTACTTC
j_gene: TRBJ1-2; v_gene: TRBV25-1; abundance: .; d_gene: TRBD1; CDR3aa: CASSEYDRGLYYGYTF; CDR3nt: TGTGCCAGCAGTGAATATGACAGGGGATTGTACTATGGCTACACCTTC
j_gene: TRBJ2-3; v_gene: TRBV6-5; abundance: few; d_gene: .; CDR3aa: CASSPRGLGGQYF; CDR3nt: TGTGCCAGCAGCCCTAGAGGCTTGGGAGGGCAGTATTTT
j_gene: TRBJ2-7; v_gene: TRBV15; abundance: once; d_gene: TRBD1; CDR3aa: CATSSRTGNEQYF; CDR3nt: TGTGCCACCAGCAGTAGGACAGGGAACGAGCAGTACTTC
j_gene: TRBJ2-7; v_gene: TRBV2; abundance: .; d_gene: TRBD1; CDR3aa: CASSLTGMGYEQYF; CDR3nt: TGTGCCAGCAGCCTGACAGGGATGGGGTACGAGCAGTACTTC
j_gene: TRBJ2-7; v_gene: TRBV7-2; abundance: .; d_gene: TRBD1; CDR3aa: CASSSYTDRGGEQYF; CDR3nt: TGTGCCAGCAGCTCCTATACGGACAGGGGAGGTGAGCAGTACTTC
j_gene: TRBJ2-5; v_gene: TRBV7-2; abundance: .; d_gene: .; CDR3aa: CASREQAGTGEQYF; CDR3nt: TGTGCCAGCAGAGAACAGGCTGGGACTGGTGAGCAGTACTTC
j_gene: TRBJ2-5; v_gene: TRBV12-3/TRBV12-4; abundance: once; d_gene: TRBD2; CDR3aa: CASSLETSGKETQYF; CDR3nt: TGTGCCAGCAGTTTAGAGACTAGCGGAAAAGAGACCCAGTACTTC
j_gene: TRBJ1-1; v_gene: TRBV6-2/TRBV6-3; abundance: once; d_gene: .; CDR3aa: CASSTGGGLNTEAFF; CDR3nt: TGTGCCAGCAGTACGGGTGGAGGTTTGAACACTGAAGCTTTCTTT
j_gene: TRBJ2-7; v_gene: TRBV24-1; abundance: .; d_gene: .; CDR3aa: CATSDSTDGYEQYF; CDR3nt: TGTGCCACCAGTGATTCCACGGACGGCTACGAGCAGTACTTC
j_gene: TRBJ2-7; v_gene: TRBV9; abundance: .; d_gene: .; CDR3aa: CASSVRASSYEQYF; CDR3nt: TGTGCCAGCAGCGTACGGGCCTCTTCCTACGAGCAGTACTTC
j_gene: TRBJ2-1; v_gene: TRBV3-1; abundance: .; d_gene: TRBD2; CDR3aa: CASSQEQAGGYNEQFF; CDR3nt: TGTGCCAGCAGCCAAGAACAAGCGGGGGGCTACAATGAGCAGTTCTTC
j_gene: TRBJ2-5; v_gene: TRBV4-2; abundance: .; d_gene: .; CDR3aa: CASSQGNRWETQYF; CDR3nt: TGTGCCAGCAGCCAGGGAAATAGGTGGGAGACCCAGTACTTC
j_gene: TRBJ2-1; v_gene: TRBV27; abundance: .; d_gene: TRBD1; CDR3aa: CASSLLQGSRNEQFF; CDR3nt: TGTGCCAGCAGTTTATTACAGGGGTCGCGCAATGAGCAGTTCTTC
j_gene: TRBJ2-5; v_gene: TRBV14; abundance: few; d_gene: .; CDR3aa: CASSQGLDPLETQYF; CDR3nt: TGTGCCAGCAGCCAAGGCCTGGACCCTCTCGAGACCCAGTACTTC
j_gene: TRBJ2-7; v_gene: TRBV20-1; abundance: .; d_gene: .; CDR3aa: CSASEANSYEQYF; CDR3nt: TGCAGTGCTAGTGAAGCGAACTCCTACGAGCAGTACTTC
j_gene: TRBJ2-6; v_gene: TRBV5-1; abundance: few; d_gene: TRBD1; CDR3aa: CARRTGNGANVLTF; CDR3nt: TGCGCCAGAAGGACAGGGAACGGGGCCAACGTCCTGACTTTC
j_gene: TRBJ2-7; v_gene: TRBV6-1; abundance: .; d_gene: TRBD2; CDR3aa: CASSELASGGDEQYF; CDR3nt: TGTGCCAGCAGTGAGTTGGCTAGCGGGGGCGACGAGCAGTACTTC
j_gene: TRBJ2-5; v_gene: TRBV12-3/TRBV12-4; abundance: few; d_gene: .; CDR3aa: CASSLAPGGETQYF; CDR3nt: TGTGCCAGCAGTTTAGCGCCGGGTGGAGAGACCCAGTACTTC
j_gene: TRBJ1-2; v_gene: TRBV24-1; abundance: .; d_gene: .; CDR3aa: CATRGVYGYTF; CDR3nt: TGTGCCACCAGAGGGGTCTATGGCTACACCTTC
j_gene: TRBJ2-1; v_gene: TRBV29-1; abundance: .; d_gene: .; CDR3aa: CSVTRGAGNEQFF; CDR3nt: TGCAGCGTCACCAGGGGGGCGGGTAATGAGCAGTTCTTC
j_gene: TRBJ1-2; v_gene: TRBV9; abundance: .; d_gene: TRBD1; CDR3aa: CASSSSTRQGYGYTF; CDR3nt: TGTGCCAGCAGCTCCTCCACCCGACAGGGTTATGGCTACACCTTC
j_gene: TRBJ1-1; v_gene: TRBV9; abundance: few; d_gene: .; CDR3aa: CASSGLPEAPTEAFF; CDR3nt: TGTGCCAGCAGCGGACTCCCAGAGGCCCCTACTGAAGCTTTCTTT
j_gene: TRBJ2-7; v_gene: TRBV9; abundance: .; d_gene: .; CDR3aa: CASSASGTGSYEQYF; CDR3nt: TGTGCCAGCAGCGCATCCGGGACGGGGTCATACGAGCAGTACTTC
j_gene: TRBJ2-1; v_gene: TRBV13; abundance: .; d_gene: TRBD2; CDR3aa: CASSSRGLAGHSYNEQFF; CDR3nt: TGTGCCAGCAGCTCCAGGGGACTAGCGGGCCACTCCTACAATGAGCAGTTCTTC
j_gene: TRBJ2-5; v_gene: TRBV18; abundance: few; d_gene: .; CDR3aa: CASSPRTQETQYF; CDR3nt: TGTGCCAGCTCACCGCGGACACAAGAGACCCAGTACTTC
j_gene: TRBJ2-7; v_gene: TRBV5-5; abundance: .; d_gene: .; CDR3aa: CASSLGWTPEEDEQYF; CDR3nt: TGTGCCAGCAGCTTGGGATGGACTCCCGAAGAGGACGAGCAGTACTTC
j_gene: TRBJ2-1; v_gene: TRBV7-9; abundance: .; d_gene: .; CDR3aa: CASSFTDNEQFF; CDR3nt: TGTGCCAGCAGCTTTACCGACAATGAGCAGTTCTTC
j_gene: TRBJ2-7; v_gene: TRBV13; abundance: .; d_gene: TRBD2; CDR3aa: CASAPGGGYEQYF; CDR3nt: TGTGCCAGCGCACCGGGAGGAGGCTACGAGCAGTACTTC
j_gene: TRBJ1-2; v_gene: TRBV12-3/TRBV12-4; abundance: .; d_gene: .; CDR3aa: CASSLVGFPIGYTF; CDR3nt: TGTGCCAGCAGTTTAGTGGGATTTCCTATTGGCTACACCTTC
j_gene: TRBJ2-1; v_gene: TRBV6-2/TRBV6-3; abundance: .; d_gene: .; CDR3aa: CASSYSRDIVYNEQFF; CDR3nt: TGTGCCAGCAGTTACTCGAGGGACATCGTCTACAATGAGCAGTTCTTC
j_gene: TRBJ1-2; v_gene: TRBV5-6; abundance: .; d_gene: .; CDR3aa: CASSWVSGYGYTF; CDR3nt: TGTGCCAGCAGCTGGGTATCAGGGTATGGCTACACCTTC
j_gene: TRBJ2-3; v_gene: TRBV12-3/TRBV12-4; abundance: few; d_gene: TRBD1; CDR3aa: CASSPEGATADTQYF; CDR3nt: TGTGCCAGCAGCCCTGAGGGGGCGACTGCAGATACGCAGTATTTT
j_gene: TRBJ2-5; v_gene: TRBV10-3; abundance: .; d_gene: TRBD1; CDR3aa: CAISGQGAGETQYF; CDR3nt: TGTGCCATCAGCGGACAGGGGGCTGGAGAGACCCAGTACTTC
j_gene: TRBJ2-5; v_gene: TRBV4-2; abundance: .; d_gene: .; CDR3aa: CASSHQALQETQYF; CDR3nt: TGTGCCAGCAGCCACCAGGCCCTCCAAGAGACCCAGTACTTC
j_gene: TRBJ2-6; v_gene: TRBV6-2/TRBV6-3; abundance: .; d_gene: .; CDR3aa: CASSNRLPGANVLTF; CDR3nt: TGTGCCAGCAGTAACAGGCTCCCTGGGGCCAACGTCCTGACTTTC